Listed below are T cell receptor beta chains from one sample, sequenced in a study of T cell repertoires in cytomegalovirus infection. TCRdb reanalysed the reads using MiXCR and keeps one entry per CDR3 protein. The sample includes roughly 760,000 distinct CDR3 sequences, about a third seen only once; the top ten take around 3%. Sequenced sample: PBMCs. The origin of the receptors is a human donor in good health (CMV status not recorded). Some clones in this sample may be carry-over from other donors' samples. CDR3s include the opening cysteine and the closing phenylalanine or tryptophan. D genes are given only for firm matches. Some rows have no size entry. The others give once, few or many, or a class for an expanded clone.

J gene: TRBJ2-7
clone size: few
D gene: NA
V gene: TRBV7-6
CDR3 DNA: TGTGCCAGCAGTTCCGGGACCAACTCCTACGAGCAGTACTTC
CDR3 protein: CASSSGTNSYEQYF

J gene: TRBJ1-1
clone size: few
D gene: NA
V gene: TRBV4-1
CDR3 DNA: TGCGCCAGCAGTCAAACAGCTATGAACACTGAAGCTTTCTTT
CDR3 protein: CASSQTAMNTEAFF

J gene: TRBJ1-1
clone size: many
D gene: NA
V gene: TRBV7-8
CDR3 DNA: TGTGCCAGCAGCCCGAAACCGCTTGAAGCTTTCTTT
CDR3 protein: CASSPKPLEAFF

J gene: TRBJ2-5
clone size: many
D gene: NA
V gene: TRBV7-3
CDR3 DNA: TGTGCCAGCAGCCCGGGAGTCCAAGAGACCCAGTACTTC
CDR3 protein: CASSPGVQETQYF

J gene: TRBJ1-2
clone size: NA
D gene: NA
V gene: TRBV5-4
CDR3 DNA: TGTGCCAGCAGCCCGGCTGGGGCTTTCCGGGAAGGCTACACCTTC
CDR3 protein: CASSPAGAFREGYTF

J gene: TRBJ1-1
clone size: NA
D gene: NA
V gene: TRBV27
CDR3 DNA: TGTGCCAGCAGTTTATACCAGGGTGCGAACACTGAAGCTTTCTTT
CDR3 protein: CASSLYQGANTEAFF

J gene: TRBJ2-2
clone size: NA
D gene: NA
V gene: TRBV5-1
CDR3 DNA: TGCGCCGGCAGCTTGGAGGGAAGCACCGGGGAGCTGTTTTTT
CDR3 protein: CAGSLEGSTGELFF

J gene: TRBJ2-7
clone size: few
D gene: NA
V gene: TRBV10-3
CDR3 DNA: TGTGCCACCAAATCCGGGACAACTGATTACGAGCAGTACTTC
CDR3 protein: CATKSGTTDYEQYF

J gene: TRBJ1-1
clone size: NA
D gene: NA
V gene: TRBV12-3/TRBV12-4
CDR3 DNA: TGTGCCAGCACCCGGGACAATACGAACACTGAAGCTTTCTTT
CDR3 protein: CASTRDNTNTEAFF

J gene: TRBJ2-6
clone size: NA
D gene: TRBD1
V gene: TRBV6-2/TRBV6-3
CDR3 DNA: TGTGCCAGCAGCCCTGTAGGGGGCGCATCTGGGGCCAACGTCCTGACTTTC
CDR3 protein: CASSPVGGASGANVLTF

J gene: TRBJ1-6
clone size: NA
D gene: TRBD1
V gene: TRBV6-1
CDR3 DNA: TGTGCCAGCAGTGCCCGGGACAGTTCCTATAATTCACCCCTCCACTTT
CDR3 protein: CASSARDSSYNSPLHF

J gene: TRBJ2-1
clone size: NA
D gene: TRBD1
V gene: TRBV7-2
CDR3 DNA: TGTGCCAGCAGCTATACAGGGGTTTTATTCTTC
CDR3 protein: CASSYTGVLFF

J gene: TRBJ2-7
clone size: few
D gene: TRBD1
V gene: TRBV6-5
CDR3 DNA: TGTGCCAGCAGTCCCGTCCGGGACAGGTCCTACGAGCAGTACTTC
CDR3 protein: CASSPVRDRSYEQYF

J gene: TRBJ1-5
clone size: few
D gene: TRBD1
V gene: TRBV7-9
CDR3 DNA: TGTGCCAGCAGCTTAGAGACAGGGAGTAATCAGCCCCAGCATTTT
CDR3 protein: CASSLETGSNQPQHF

J gene: TRBJ1-4
clone size: NA
D gene: NA
V gene: TRBV5-1
CDR3 DNA: TGCGCCAGCAGCTTGAGTCAGCTCACTAATGAAAAACTGTTTTTT
CDR3 protein: CASSLSQLTNEKLFF

J gene: TRBJ1-1
clone size: NA
D gene: NA
V gene: TRBV12-3/TRBV12-4
CDR3 DNA: TGTGCCAGCAGTCCGACAGTACGTGACACTGAAGCTTTCTTT
CDR3 protein: CASSPTVRDTEAFF

J gene: TRBJ1-2
clone size: NA
D gene: NA
V gene: TRBV20-1
CDR3 DNA: TGCAGTGCTAGACCCGGACGGCCCGTTTATTATGGCTACACCTTC
CDR3 protein: CSARPGRPVYYGYTF

J gene: TRBJ2-5
clone size: few
D gene: NA
V gene: TRBV20-1
CDR3 DNA: TGCAGTGCGGCTCGAGAGACCCAGTACTTC
CDR3 protein: CSAARETQYF

J gene: TRBJ1-2
clone size: NA
D gene: TRBD1
V gene: TRBV28
CDR3 DNA: TGTGCCAGCAGGGTACCGACAGGGAAGATCTCCGGCTACACCTTC
CDR3 protein: CASRVPTGKISGYTF

J gene: TRBJ1-4
clone size: few
D gene: NA
V gene: TRBV28
CDR3 DNA: TGTGCCACCCAACAGACGCTAGGTGAAAAACTGTTTTTT
CDR3 protein: CATQQTLGEKLFF

J gene: TRBJ2-7
clone size: few
D gene: NA
V gene: TRBV12-3/TRBV12-4
CDR3 DNA: TGTGCCAGCAGTAGGGCAGGCTCTGAGCAGTACTTC
CDR3 protein: CASSRAGSEQYF

J gene: TRBJ2-2
clone size: few
D gene: TRBD1
V gene: TRBV29-1
CDR3 DNA: TGCAGCGTTGTTTGGACAGGGACGTCCGGGGAGCTGTTTTTT
CDR3 protein: CSVVWTGTSGELFF

J gene: TRBJ2-3
clone size: many
D gene: NA
V gene: TRBV2
CDR3 DNA: TGTGCCAGCAGTGTAGCCGATACGCAGTATTTT
CDR3 protein: CASSVADTQYF

J gene: TRBJ2-4
clone size: few
D gene: TRBD2
V gene: TRBV28
CDR3 DNA: TGTGCCAGCAGTTTACCGGGACTAGCGGGGGGTAAAAACATTCAGTACTTC
CDR3 protein: CASSLPGLAGGKNIQYF

J gene: TRBJ2-7
clone size: NA
D gene: NA
V gene: TRBV6-6
CDR3 DNA: TGTGCCAGCACGATAGGACAGAGCTACGAGCAGTACTTC
CDR3 protein: CASTIGQSYEQYF

J gene: TRBJ1-5
clone size: NA
D gene: TRBD1
V gene: TRBV12-3/TRBV12-4
CDR3 DNA: TGTGCCAGCAGTTCGACAGGGTACACCAATCAGCCCCAGCATTTT
CDR3 protein: CASSSTGYTNQPQHF

J gene: TRBJ2-7
clone size: few
D gene: TRBD2
V gene: TRBV5-1
CDR3 DNA: TGCGCCAGCAGCTCCTCTTCGAGGGCTAGCGGGAGGTACGAGCAGTACTTC
CDR3 protein: CASSSSSRASGRYEQYF

J gene: TRBJ2-1
clone size: few
D gene: NA
V gene: TRBV7-2
CDR3 DNA: TGTGCCAGCAGCTTAAGCCAAACCCCCAATGAGCAGTTCTTC
CDR3 protein: CASSLSQTPNEQFF

J gene: TRBJ2-1
clone size: NA
D gene: TRBD2
V gene: TRBV19
CDR3 DNA: TGTGCCAGTATCCCCACCCCCACTAGCGGGAGTTTATTTTTGTACAATGAGCAGTTCTTC
CDR3 protein: CASIPTPTSGSLFLYNEQFF

J gene: TRBJ2-1
clone size: NA
D gene: NA
V gene: TRBV2
CDR3 DNA: TGTGCCAGCAGTGATTGGAATGAGCAGTTCTTC
CDR3 protein: CASSDWNEQFF

J gene: TRBJ1-3
clone size: few
D gene: NA
V gene: TRBV6-6
CDR3 DNA: TGTGCTAGCCTTGTCGGAAACACCATATATTTT
CDR3 protein: CASLVGNTIYF

J gene: TRBJ2-7
clone size: few
D gene: TRBD2
V gene: TRBV5-1
CDR3 DNA: TGCGCCAGCAGCTTGCTTAGCGGGAGGTACGAGCAGTACTTC
CDR3 protein: CASSLLSGRYEQYF

J gene: TRBJ1-1
clone size: many
D gene: TRBD1
V gene: TRBV28
CDR3 DNA: TGTGCCAGCAGTCCCCACAGGGGTGGCACTGAAGCTTTCTTT
CDR3 protein: CASSPHRGGTEAFF

J gene: TRBJ2-4
clone size: few
D gene: NA
V gene: TRBV14
CDR3 DNA: TGCCTCCGGCAGAGACTAGCCAAAAACATTCAGTACTTC
CDR3 protein: CLRQRLAKNIQYF

J gene: TRBJ1-5
clone size: NA
D gene: TRBD1
V gene: TRBV28
CDR3 DNA: TGTGCCAGCAGGGTGGGACAGGGGAGGAGGGATCAGCCCCAGCATTTT
CDR3 protein: CASRVGQGRRDQPQHF

J gene: TRBJ2-3
clone size: few
D gene: NA
V gene: TRBV28
CDR3 DNA: TGTGCCAGCAGTTTAAGCCAGGGAACAGATACGCAGTATTTT
CDR3 protein: CASSLSQGTDTQYF

J gene: TRBJ2-2
clone size: few
D gene: TRBD1
V gene: TRBV28
CDR3 DNA: TGTGCCAGCAGTCCGACAGGGCGTCGCACCGGGGAGCTGTTTTTT
CDR3 protein: CASSPTGRRTGELFF